The source of this T cell receptor beta chain is a study of T cell clones after liver transplantation. Across the study: In this trial, immunosuppression withdrawal was attempted within 2 years of liver transplant. Three of the eight recipients were HCV-positive; the rest had non-autoimmune, non-viral transplant indications.

Here immunoSEQ multiplex PCR was the method, and the copy in TCRdb shows in-frame clones only, minus some. The profile shows approximately 51,000 clones, 86% of them singletons. The CDR3 contains 14 residues. The germline V and J ends were trimmed by 3 bases and 7 bases, with 15 bases remaining between them. CDR1 and CDR2 from the germline V gene are LNHNV and YYDKDF (reference sequence). Source: CD8+ T cells from blood, taken 12 months after liver transplant. The genes are TRBV15 and TRBJ1-1; the D is unclear. The TCR was taken from a human patient who received a liver transplant. A subset of T cells may come from the graft donor. CDR3 protein: CATSRGGWQIEAFF. CDR3 bases: TGTGCCACCAGCAGGGGAGGGTGGCAGATTGAAGCTTTCTTT.